These 15 T cell receptor beta chains came from one sample sequenced in a study of radiotherapy plus CTLA-4 blockade in lung cancer. The protocol was immunoSEQ multiplex PCR, while the TCRdb copy is restricted to in-frame clones and leaves out a portion. The table includes about 60,000 clones, about four fifths detected once. The source material was peripheral blood, sampled from a patient treated with radiotherapy plus ipilimumab. The receptor source for this set is a human donor with non-small cell lung cancer who had a partial response to radiotherapy plus ipilimumab.

CDR3 amino acids: CAGGQLNQPQHF. In DNA, the CDR3 is TGTGCCGGGGGACAGTTAAATCAGCCCCAGCATTTT. This chain connects TRBV28 to TRBJ1-5; 7 nucleotides line up with TRBD1. Germline V gene sequence: CDR1 MDHEN, CDR2 SYDVKM. This CDR3 is built from 12 residues. J was trimmed by 4 bases and V by 11 bases; bases with no gene match: 5. Full variable domain (rest looked up from reference TRBV28 and TRBJ1-5): DVKVTQSSRYLVKRTGEKVFLECVQDMDHENMFWYRQDPGLGLRLIYFSYDVKMKEKGDIPEGYSVSREKKERFSLILESASTNQTSMYLCAGGQLNQPQHFGDGTRLSIL.

The rearrangement uses TRBV30 and TRBJ2-5; possibly TRBD1 for D (6 bases). CDR1 is GTSNPN, CDR2 SVGIG, per germline (reference sequence). The CDR3 is 12 amino acids. V lost 4 bases, J lost 4 bases, and 10 bases lay in between. CDR3 nucleotides: TGTGCCTGGATGGACAGAGTAGAGACCCAGTACTTC. It encodes CAWMDRVETQYF.

This chain links TRBV5-4 with TRBJ2-1; TRBD2 agrees at 7 bases. The V and J ends lost 6 bases and 9 bases, in that order; junction bases with no gene match: 12. The CDR3 consists of 14 residues. Germline V gene sequence: CDR1 SGHNT, CDR2 YYREEE (reference sequence). The DNA of the CDR3 is TGTGCCAGCACTGACGGGGGAGGGCAGGGTGAGCAGTTCTTC. It encodes CASTDGGGQGEQFF.

The rearrangement links TRBV7-2 to TRBJ2-7, with 7 bases identical to TRBD1. Germline CDR1 SGHTA, CDR2 FQGNSA. J lost 7 bases, V lost 5 bases, and 8 bases had no gene match. CDR3 length: 13 residues. The CDR3: CASSLGTVGEQYF. The CDR3 nucleotides are TGTGCCAGCAGCCTGGGGACAGTTGGGGAGCAGTACTTC.

The J gene is TRBJ2-2, the V gene TRBV5-1; 10 bases are shared with TRBD2. V gave up 3 bases and J gave up 3 bases; unmatched junction bases: 5. Germline V gives CDR1 SGHRS, CDR2 YFSETQ. The CDR3 consists of 16 residues. CDR3 DNA sequence: TGCGCCAGCAGCTCACTAGCGGGAAAGGACACCGGGGAGCTGTTTTTT. It encodes CASSSLAGKDTGELFF.

V is TRBV7-9 and J is TRBJ2-2, with D maybe TRBD2 (5 bases). Trimming took off 3 bases at V and 1 base at J, with 9 bases between the two ends. Germline V lookup: CDR1 SEHNR, CDR2 FQNEAQ (reference sequence). The CDR3 has 15 amino acids. CDR3 DNA: TGTGCCAGCAGCTTTCGGACTCAGAACACCGGGGAGCTGTTTTTT. Translated, it gives CASSFRTQNTGELFF.

This chain uses TRBV19 with TRBJ1-1; D unresolved. Germline CDR1 reads LNHDA; CDR2 reads SQIVND (reference sequence). The CDR3 loop spans 13 amino acids. Trimming took off 9 bases at V and 5 bases at J, with 16 bases between the two ends. CDR3 sequence: CASAPAGDTEAFF. The CDR3 DNA sequence: TGTGCCAGCGCACCCGCGGGTGATACTGAAGCTTTCTTT.

The V call is TRBV15, the J call TRBJ1-5, with TRBD1 matching 9 bases. Trimming took 3 bases from V and 4 from J; bases not matched to a gene: 4. The CDR3 spans 15 residues. The germline gives CDR1 LNHNV, CDR2 YYDKDF (reference sequence). Here the CDR3 reads CATSRDRGENQPQHF. The CDR3 nucleotides read TGTGCCACCAGCAGGGACAGGGGAGAGAATCAGCCCCAGCATTTT. Variable domain in full (rest from reference TRBV15 and TRBJ1-5): DAMVIQNPRYQVTQFGKPVTLSCSQTLNHNVMYWYQQKSSQAPKLLFHYYDKDFNNEADTPDNFQSRRPNTSFCFLDIRSPGLGDTAMYLCATSRDRGENQPQHFGDGTRLSIL.

The chain uses TRBV28 and TRBJ1-1; D is possibly TRBD1 (6 bases). The CDR3 contains 12 residues. Trimming stripped 6 bases from V and 4 bases from J, with 9 bases between. Germline V lookup: CDR1 MDHEN, CDR2 SYDVKM. The CDR3 sequence: CASRQGSTEAFF. DNA of the CDR3: TGTGCCAGCAGACAGGGTTCCACTGAAGCTTTCTTT.

This clone was observed a single time. The chain is built from TRBV29-1 and TRBJ1-2; no firm D call. Germline lookup yields CDR1 SQVTM and CDR2 ANQGSEA. The CDR3 length is 11 residues. V lost 4 bases and J lost 5, with 8 bases in between. CDR3 DNA: TGCAGCGTTGGGCGGCTTTATGGCTACACCTTC. Its protein is CSVGRLYGYTF.

Only a few counts were recorded for this clone. V is TRBV6-1 and J is TRBJ2-3; 14 bases line up with TRBD2. CDR1 is MNHNS and CDR2 is SASEGT in the germline V gene. The V segment lost 4 bases and the J segment 2 bases; nucleotides outside the gene matches: 11. The CDR3 runs 19 residues. The CDR3 region is CASSVGWWTSGRITDTQYF. The CDR3 DNA is TGTGCCAGCAGTGTCGGGTGGTGGACTAGCGGGAGGATCACAGATACGCAGTATTTT.

In this sample, this clone turned up once. V is TRBV5-8 and J is TRBJ2-7; 7 positions match TRBD1. With 0 bases clipped from V and 2 bases from J, the junction kept 5 bases outside the gene matches. The CDR3 loop spans 15 amino acids. Germline V gene lookup returns CDR1 SGHTS and CDR2 YDEGEE. CDR3 loop: CASSLETGYAYEQYF. The CDR3 DNA is TGTGCCAGCAGCTTGGAGACAGGGTATGCCTACGAGCAGTACTTC.

The table lists this clone with a count of one. This sequence joins TRBV5-1 and TRBJ2-3; TRBD1 matches at 8 bases. Germline V gene sequence: CDR1 SGHRS, CDR2 YFSETQ. The junction had 8 bases not matched to a gene; V was cut back by 1 base and J by 4 bases. This CDR3 has 16 residues. The CDR3 here is CASSLRSEQGADTQYF. In nucleotides, the CDR3 is TGCGCCAGCAGCTTGAGGAGCGAACAGGGGGCAGATACGCAGTATTTT.

This CDR3 reads CATSRGETGNNEKLFF. Here the CDR3 DNA reads TGTGCCACCAGCAGAGGAGAGACAGGGAATAACGAAAAACTGTTTTTT. V gene TRBV15 combines with J gene TRBJ1-4; 7 bases map to TRBD1. The germline V gene has CDR1 LNHNV and CDR2 YYDKDF (reference sequence). CDR3 size: 16 residues. V shed 1 base, J shed 8 bases, and the junction held 10 bases outside the gene matches.

The chain links TRBV10-3 to TRBJ2-5, with 8 bases identical to TRBD2. Unmatched junction bases numbered 0, after V lost 0 bases and J lost 3 bases. Germline V gene data show CDR1 as ENHRY and CDR2 as SYGVKD. The CDR3 is made up of 14 amino acids. CDR3 nucleotide sequence: TGTGCCATCAGTGAGTCAGCGGGGGAAGAGACCCAGTACTTC. Protein: CAISESAGEETQYF.